This entry concerns a single T cell receptor beta chain. Its target is not known. CDR3 length equals 14 residues. Germline V gene lookup returns CDR1 SGHTA and CDR2 FQGTGA. After removal of 5 bases from V and 9 bases from J, the junction contained 7 bases not matched to a gene. These data come from a study of post-analysis software for immune sequencing data. In the study overall: Patients had relapsing-remitting, secondary progressive or progressive-relapsing multiple sclerosis; some lacked subtype.

General study points: Compared against controls, patients with multiple sclerosis displayed significantly lower normalized Chao1 diversity. Higher frequency in patients than in controls was seen for about five TRBV segments, with TRBV5-6, TRBV5-1 and TRBV20-1 among them. Strong same-batch co-clustering of samples appeared with F measure clustering.

TCR beta cDNA libraries included unique molecular identifiers. From approximately 0.95 to 9.8 million T cells, 550,000 or so cDNA molecules were obtained. TCRdb re-derived calls from the PCR reads in MiXCR, one entry per CDR3 protein. The data contain roughly 800,000 distinct CDR3 sequences, approximately 50% of them singletons. The sequenced sample consisted of blood. The chain recombines TRBV7-3 with TRBJ2-1; 10 nucleotides line up with TRBD2. This receptor was identified in a girl aged 10-17 years with multiple sclerosis. This chain's CDR3 is CASSEAGGMTEQFF. CDR3 bases: TGTGCCAGCAGCGAAGCGGGAGGGATGACTGAGCAGTTCTTC.